The 14 T cell receptor beta chains below come from one sample, sequenced in a study of beta chain features in type 1 diabetes. TCRB transcripts that were expressed got sequenced, as all of the isolated RNA had been reverse transcribed. This table comes from immunoSEQ multiplex PCR, and its TCRdb copy is limited to in-frame clones, with some not included. The profile shows about 130,000 clones, 9% to 9.5% of them singletons. The sample taken for sequencing was central memory CD4+ T cells from blood. Receptor source: a man between 18 and 29 years old in good health.

This clone was picked up many times. The chain joins TRBV11-2 to TRBJ2-1, with TRBD2 matching 11 bases. J lost 7 bases, V lost 6 bases, and 5 bases had no gene match. The CDR3 totals 14 residues. Germline lookup yields CDR1 SGHAT and CDR2 FQNNGV. CDR3 region: CASRLAGVDNEQFF. CDR3 nucleotide sequence: TGTGCCAGCAGACTAGCGGGGGTCGATAATGAGCAGTTCTTC.

This clone was detected a few times. The V and J genes are TRBV5-4 and TRBJ2-2, with D maybe TRBD2 (6 bases). With 5 bases removed from V and 3 bases from J, the gap between germline ends came to 11 bases. This CDR3 contains 14 residues. Germline V gene sequence: CDR1 SGHNT, CDR2 YYREEE (reference sequence). The CDR3 nucleotides read TGTGCCAGCAGTAGCGGACCAGACACCGGGGAGCTGTTTTTT. It encodes CASSSGPDTGELFF.

The table lists this clone with a few counts. The chain recombines TRBV19 with TRBJ1-2; TRBD1 matches at 9 bases. Germline CDR1 is LNHDA and CDR2 is SQIVND (reference sequence). This CDR3 is 13 amino acids long. The V and J ends lost 6 bases and 5 bases, in that order; junction bases with no gene match: 4. This CDR3 reads CASRMDRGYGYTF. Here the CDR3 DNA reads TGTGCCAGTAGAATGGACAGGGGTTATGGCTACACCTTC.

The chain joins TRBV5-1 to TRBJ2-2, with D tentatively TRBD1 (6 bases). The CDR3 is made up of 17 amino acids. Germline V gene lookup returns CDR1 SGHRS and CDR2 YFSETQ. Trimming cost V 0 bases and J 0 bases, with 12 bases left between them. The CDR3 DNA sequence: TGCGCCAGCAGCTTGGTAGGGGGTCTCGCGAACACCGGGGAGCTGTTTTTT. It yields the protein CASSLVGGLANTGELFF.

In this sample, this clone turned up a few times. This chain joins TRBV19 and TRBJ1-5; D remains ambiguous. This CDR3 contains 15 residues. V lost 1 base, J lost 3 bases, and 10 bases lay in between. Germline-derived CDR1 and CDR2 are LNHDA and SQIVND (reference sequence). The CDR3 loop reads CASSIGQFFNQPQHF. In DNA form, the CDR3 reads TGTGCCAGTAGTATAGGCCAGTTCTTCAATCAGCCCCAGCATTTT.

The chain has TRBV29-1 and TRBJ1-2; a possible D gene is TRBD1 (6 bases). CDR3 length equals 12 residues. V dropped 5 bases and J dropped 1 base, with 8 bases sitting between them. The germline gives CDR1 SQVTM, CDR2 ANQGSEA. The CDR3: CSVTDSNYGYTF. The CDR3 DNA follows: TGCAGCGTTACGGACAGTAACTATGGCTACACCTTC.

This clone has only a few counts. The V gene is TRBV6-6, the J gene TRBJ2-5, with TRBD2 matching over 7 bases. There are 16 residues in the CDR3. V was pared by 6 bases and J by 4 bases, with 14 bases of the junction left unmatched. Germline V gene sequence: CDR1 MNHNY, CDR2 SVGAGI (reference sequence). CDR3 in DNA: TGTGCCAGCAGCCCTCGGACTCAAGCGGGACGAGAGACCCAGTACTTC. It specifies CASSPRTQAGRETQYF.

The chain joins TRBV2 to TRBJ1-3, with D hard to call. V was cut by 6 bases and J by 1 base, with 13 bases left in between. Germline V CDR1 and CDR2: SNHLY, FYNNEI. This CDR3 has 15 amino acids. The CDR3 DNA sequence: TGTGCCAGCAGCCTTACAGTGGGTTCTGGAAACACCATATATTTT. It translates to CASSLTVGSGNTIYF.

The chain joins TRBV30 to TRBJ2-3; the match to TRBD2 covers 14 bases. This CDR3 is built from 18 residues. Germline-derived CDR1 and CDR2 are GTSNPN and SVGIG (reference sequence). V lost 2 bases, J lost 0 bases, and 7 bases stayed unmatched. In DNA, the CDR3 is TGTGCCTGGAGTTCTAGACTAGCGGGGGGGAAGAGCACAGATACGCAGTATTTT. It yields the protein CAWSSRLAGGKSTDTQYF.

The table lists this clone with a few counts. The J gene is TRBJ2-6, the V gene TRBV19; tentative D call: TRBD2 (5 bases). The CDR3 loop spans 16 amino acids. V was clipped by 7 bases and J by 0 bases, with 13 bases between them. Germline values: CDR1 LNHDA, CDR2 SQIVND (reference sequence). The CDR3 here is CASNGLPPSGANVLTF. As DNA, the CDR3 is TGTGCCAGTAACGGACTTCCCCCCTCTGGGGCCAACGTCCTGACTTTC.

The sample holds a few counts of this clone. The gene calls are TRBV29-1 and TRBJ1-2; TRBD1 agrees at 7 bases. The CDR3 spans 14 residues. Germline V CDR1 and CDR2: SQVTM, ANQGSEA. Losses at the gene ends were 4 bases for V and 5 bases for J; bases not matched to a gene: 10. CDR3 bases: TGCAGCGTTGTTGCGCGACCAGGGGGTTATGGCTACACCTTC. It yields the protein CSVVARPGGYGYTF.

This clone was detected only a few times. The chain joins TRBV5-5 to TRBJ2-5, with 8 bases matching TRBD2. The CDR3 runs to 15 residues. Germline CDR1 is SGHKS and CDR2 is YYEKEE (reference sequence). V was pared by 1 base and J by 0 bases, with 2 bases of the junction left unmatched. The CDR3 spells CASSLLAGYQETQYF. The DNA of the CDR3 is TGTGCCAGCAGCTTGCTAGCGGGTTACCAAGAGACCCAGTACTTC.

This clone was counted at least ten times. This chain connects TRBV30 to TRBJ1-1, with D possibly being TRBD1 (5 bases). V was clipped by 2 bases and J by 4 bases, with 8 bases between them. The germline CDR1 and CDR2 sequences are GTSNPN and SVGIG (reference sequence). The CDR3 extends over 12 amino acids. The CDR3 sequence: CAWSRGITEAFF. DNA for the CDR3: TGTGCCTGGAGTCGGGGGATCACTGAAGCTTTCTTT.

This clone was counted only a few times. The chain uses TRBV29-1 and TRBJ1-5; TRBD1 is a possible D gene (6 bases). The germline V gene has CDR1 SQVTM and CDR2 ANQGSEA. The CDR3 consists of 12 residues. Between the trimmed V and J ends, which lost 4 bases and 2 bases, there was a span of 6 bases. CDR3 sequence: CSVAGGNQPQHF. CDR3 coding DNA: TGCAGCGTTGCAGGGGGCAATCAGCCCCAGCATTTT.